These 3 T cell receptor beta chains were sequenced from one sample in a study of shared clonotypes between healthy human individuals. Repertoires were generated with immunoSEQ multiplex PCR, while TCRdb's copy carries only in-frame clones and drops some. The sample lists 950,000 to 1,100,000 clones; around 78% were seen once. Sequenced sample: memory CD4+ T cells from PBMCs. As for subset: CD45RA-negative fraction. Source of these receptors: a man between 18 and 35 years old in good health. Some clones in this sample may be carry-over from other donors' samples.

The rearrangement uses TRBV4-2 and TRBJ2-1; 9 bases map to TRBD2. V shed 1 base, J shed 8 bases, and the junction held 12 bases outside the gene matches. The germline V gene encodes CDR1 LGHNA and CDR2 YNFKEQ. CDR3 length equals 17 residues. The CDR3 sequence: CASSQGGLAGWSDEQFF. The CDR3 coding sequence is TGTGCCAGCAGCCAAGGGGGCCTAGCGGGGTGGAGCGATGAGCAGTTCTTC.

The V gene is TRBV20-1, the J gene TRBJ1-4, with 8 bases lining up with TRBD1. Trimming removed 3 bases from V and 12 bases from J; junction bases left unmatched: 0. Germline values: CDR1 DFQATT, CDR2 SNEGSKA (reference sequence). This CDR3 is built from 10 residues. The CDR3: CSARGQELFF. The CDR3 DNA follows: TGCAGTGCTAGGGGACAGGAACTGTTTTTT.

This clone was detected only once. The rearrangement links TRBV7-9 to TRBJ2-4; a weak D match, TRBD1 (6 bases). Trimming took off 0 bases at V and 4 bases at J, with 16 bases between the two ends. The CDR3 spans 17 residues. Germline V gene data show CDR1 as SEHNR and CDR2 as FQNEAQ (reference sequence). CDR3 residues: CASSLANPGTSKNIQYF. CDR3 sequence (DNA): TGTGCCAGCAGCTTAGCGAACCCCGGGACATCTAAAAACATTCAGTACTTC.